Shown below are 30 T cell receptor beta chains from a single sample sequenced in a study of T-cell reconstitution after alpha-beta-depleted transplantation in children. Unique molecular identifiers were incorporated when the TCRbeta library was constructed. TCRdb reprocessed the PCR reads with MiXCR, giving one entry per CDR3 protein. Seen here are about 440,000 distinct CDR3 sequences, roughly 43% observed once, and the top ten hold roughly 27%. The sequenced sample was PBMCs, obtained before TCRalphabeta/CD19-depleted stem cell transplant. These receptors were obtained from a girl aged 2-10 years with aplastic anemia, due to receive a stem cell transplant.

Here the CDR3 reads CSATLKREGSLEQFF. The CDR3 DNA reads TGCAGTGCTACACTAAAGCGGGAGGGAAGTCTTGAGCAGTTCTTC. This chain connects TRBV20-1 to TRBJ2-1; 10 bases fit TRBD2. V was pared by 4 bases and J by 9 bases, with 12 bases of the junction left unmatched. This CDR3 region has 15 residues. Germline CDR1 DFQATT, CDR2 SNEGSKA (reference sequence).

In nucleotides, the CDR3 is TGTGCCAGCAGCCTAGGGACAGATTATCAGCCCCAGCATTTT. Translating it yields CASSLGTDYQPQHF. This chain uses TRBV28 with TRBJ1-5; 7 nucleotides align to TRBD1. Unmatched junction bases numbered 7, after V lost 6 bases and J lost 5 bases. From germline, CDR1 is MDHEN and CDR2 SYDVKM. The CDR3 extends over 14 amino acids.

The chain recombines TRBV5-1 with TRBJ2-1, with D hard to call. Germline V gene lookup returns CDR1 SGHRS and CDR2 YFSETQ. Trimming took off 0 bases at V and 8 bases at J, with 12 bases between the two ends. The CDR3 sequence is 14 residues long. The CDR3 DNA sequence: TGCGCCAGCAGCTTGGCTTATAACGTGTATGAGCAGTTCTTC. Translation gives CASSLAYNVYEQFF. The variable domain in full, with the rest retrieved from reference TRBV5-1 and TRBJ2-1, is KAGVTQTPRYLIKTRGQQVTLSCSPISGHRSVSWYQQTPGQGLQFLFEYFSETQRNKGNFPGRFSGRQFSNSRSEMNVSTLELGDSALYLCASSLAYNVYEQFFGPGTRLTVL.

The chain uses TRBV11-2 and TRBJ2-7; 9 bases line up with TRBD1. The ends lost 3 bases at V and 1 base at J; junction bases unmatched: 4. From germline, CDR1 is SGHAT and CDR2 FQNNGV. This CDR3 region has 15 residues. For the CDR3, the DNA is TGTGCCAGCAGCTTCGGACAGGGGAGGTCCTACGAGCAGTACTTC. Protein product: CASSFGQGRSYEQYF.

This sequence joins TRBV20-1 and TRBJ2-7; TRBD1 matches at 7 bases. The germline V gene has CDR1 DFQATT and CDR2 SNEGSKA (reference sequence). The CDR3 totals 13 residues. V gave up 6 bases and J gave up 1 base; unmatched junction bases: 6. The CDR3: CSAQDRRSYEQYF. CDR3 sequence (DNA): TGCAGTGCCCAGGACAGGCGATCCTACGAGCAGTACTTC.

This clonotype is a singleton in its sample. The CDR3 region is CSARPLGLAVTYNEQFF. Here the CDR3 DNA reads TGCAGTGCTAGACCCTTAGGACTAGCGGTAACCTACAATGAGCAGTTCTTC. The chain combines TRBV20-1 with TRBJ2-1; 10 nucleotides align to TRBD2. The CDR3 is 17 amino acids. From germline, CDR1 is DFQATT and CDR2 SNEGSKA (reference sequence). With 2 bases clipped from V and 2 bases from J, the junction kept 9 bases outside the gene matches.

The chain uses TRBV15 and TRBJ1-6; no clear D. This CDR3 is built from 14 residues. From germline, CDR1 is LNHNV and CDR2 YYDKDF (reference sequence). Trimming cost V 3 bases and J 0 bases, with 3 bases left between them. As DNA, the CDR3 is TGTGCCACCAGCAGGTCCTCCTATAATTCACCCCTCCACTTT. Amino acids: CATSRSSYNSPLHF.

The rearrangement joins TRBV5-5 to TRBJ2-1, with 11 bases lining up with TRBD2. There are 16 residues in the CDR3. The V segment lost 6 bases and the J segment 5 bases; nucleotides outside the gene matches: 10. Germline loops: CDR1 SGHKS, CDR2 YYEKEE (reference sequence). Here the CDR3 reads CASKMTPGLADNEQFF. The CDR3 DNA is TGTGCCAGCAAAATGACTCCGGGACTAGCGGACAATGAGCAGTTCTTC.

The chain couples TRBV20-1 to TRBJ2-7; 8 nucleotides line up with TRBD1. Germline CDR1 and CDR2: DFQATT and SNEGSKA (reference sequence). The CDR3 length is 14 residues. V trimming: 3 bases; J trimming: 0 bases; junction bases outside the gene matches: 4. Here the CDR3 reads CSASWTGSSYEQYF. CDR3 nucleotides: TGCAGTGCTAGTTGGACAGGGAGCTCCTACGAGCAGTACTTC.

This clonotype came up many times. The gene calls are TRBV6-5 and TRBJ1-4, with unresolved D. This CDR3 is 15 amino acids long. The germline V and J ends were trimmed by 6 bases and 3 bases, with 14 bases remaining between them. Germline assignment: CDR1 MNHEY and CDR2 SVGAGI. CDR3 region: CASSVTIASNEKLFF. CDR3 coding DNA: TGTGCCAGCAGCGTGACGATTGCCTCTAATGAAAAACTGTTTTTT.

This clonotype rates as medium-sized. The chain links TRBV5-1 to TRBJ2-7; D tentatively fits TRBD1 or TRBD2 (5 bases each). V shed 4 bases and J shed 2 bases, with 10 bases lying between them. Germline-derived CDR1 and CDR2 are SGHRS and YFSETQ. The CDR3 spans 13 residues. The CDR3 protein is CASSRDVAYEQYF. As DNA, the CDR3 is TGCGCCAGCAGCAGGGACGTAGCCTACGAGCAGTACTTC.

This clonotype has only a few counts. In nucleotides, the CDR3 is TGTGCCAGCAGCCAAGATCCGGGACAGGGTTACGAGCAGTACTTC. Its protein is CASSQDPGQGYEQYF. This rearrangement joins TRBV4-2 to TRBJ2-7, with 9 bases that match TRBD1. The CDR3 runs 15 residues. J was trimmed by 4 bases and V by 0 bases; bases with no gene match: 4. Germline assignment: CDR1 LGHNA and CDR2 YNFKEQ.

The J gene is TRBJ2-3, the V gene TRBV7-3; no reliable D call. The V end lost 1 base, the J end lost 0 bases, and 14 bases lay between the germline ends. There are 17 residues in the CDR3. CDR1 SGHTA and CDR2 FQGTGA come from the germline V gene. The CDR3 loop is CASSLNFVGSSTDTQYF. The CDR3 DNA sequence: TGTGCCAGCAGCTTAAACTTTGTGGGCTCTAGCACAGATACGCAGTATTTT.

This chain connects TRBV29-1 to TRBJ2-1; D possibly uses TRBD1 or TRBD2 (5 bases each). Germline CDR1 SQVTM, CDR2 ANQGSEA. Trimming cost V 3 bases and J 9 bases, with 12 bases left between them. The CDR3 covers 12 residues. The chain's CDR3 is CSVEGVGGEQFF. The DNA for the CDR3 is TGCAGCGTTGAGGGTGTTGGGGGTGAGCAGTTCTTC.

The gene calls are TRBV27 and TRBJ1-2; a possible D gene is TRBD1 (5 bases). V was shortened by 4 bases and J by 5 bases, with 17 bases between the two germline ends. CDR3 length equals 15 residues. Germline-derived CDR1 and CDR2 are MNHEY and SMNVEV (reference sequence). The chain's CDR3 is CASSSSSRGWYGYTF. For the CDR3, the DNA is TGTGCCAGCAGTTCATCGTCGAGGGGCTGGTATGGCTACACCTTC.

In regard to this clonotype: Likely a read error: the CDR3 ends without its conserved phenylalanine or tryptophan. The DNA is left out, because the CDR3 cannot be placed on it with certainty; the CDR3 is given as TCRdb lists it. This chain uses TRBV6-5 with TRBJ2-7. Germline-derived CDR1 and CDR2 are MNHEY and SVGAGI. The CDR3 is made up of 8 amino acids, end residues included. This CDR3 reads CASSYSAG.

V usage is TRBV28 and J usage is TRBJ2-2, with a possible D match to TRBD1 (6 bases). V was pared by 5 bases and J by 7 bases, with 26 bases between. This CDR3 is 18 amino acids long. Germline values: CDR1 MDHEN, CDR2 SYDVKM. The CDR3 spells CASSANYYKQGLDGELFF. For the CDR3, the DNA is TGTGCCAGCAGTGCCAACTACTACAAACAGGGATTGGACGGGGAGCTGTTTTTT. The entire variable domain, with the rest obtained from reference TRBV28 and TRBJ2-2, is as follows: DVKVTQSSRYLVKRTGEKVFLECVQDMDHENMFWYRQDPGLGLRLIYFSYDVKMKEKGDIPEGYSVSREKKERFSLILESASTNQTSMYLCASSANYYKQGLDGELFFGEGSRLTVL.

CDR3 sequence reads: CASSLTFRGTDNEQFF. For the CDR3, the DNA is TGTGCCAGCAGCTTAACGTTCAGGGGGACAGACAATGAGCAGTTCTTC. V and J are TRBV7-3 and TRBJ2-1; 7 bases are shared with TRBD1. The trim removed 0 bases at V and 5 bases at J, leaving 7 bases unmatched. The germline V gene has CDR1 SGHTA and CDR2 FQGTGA. The CDR3 is made up of 16 amino acids.

The chain couples TRBV15 to TRBJ2-7; D gene ambiguous. The length of the CDR3 is 12 residues. The germline gives CDR1 LNHNV, CDR2 YYDKDF (reference sequence). Trimming pared 6 bases from V and 0 bases from J, leaving 6 bases between. The CDR3 here is CATRGSSYEQYF. CDR3 nucleotides: TGTGCCACCAGGGGAAGCTCCTACGAGCAGTACTTC.

The chain has TRBV5-1 and TRBJ2-1; 11 positions agree with TRBD2. Germline V gene sequence: CDR1 SGHRS, CDR2 YFSETQ. The trim removed 2 bases at V and 8 bases at J, leaving 6 bases unmatched. The CDR3 runs 15 residues. CDR3 sequence reads: CASSLLAGEVDEQFF. CDR3 nucleotide sequence: TGCGCCAGCAGCTTACTAGCGGGAGAGGTTGATGAGCAGTTCTTC.

The chain links TRBV7-3 to TRBJ2-1, with 9 bases aligning to TRBD2. V shed 3 bases, J shed 10 bases, and the junction held 10 bases outside the gene matches. This CDR3 has 15 residues. The germline CDR1 and CDR2 sequences are SGHTA and FQGTGA. As DNA, the CDR3 is TGTGCCAGCAGCTTCGGGACTAGCCCAATATGGGAGCAGTTCTTC. Translation gives CASSFGTSPIWEQFF.

The chain uses TRBV10-3 and TRBJ2-7; 7 positions match TRBD1. CDR3 length equals 13 residues. Germline loops: CDR1 ENHRY, CDR2 SYGVKD. With V trimmed by 4 bases and J by 4 bases, 4 bases remained unmatched. The CDR3 DNA sequence: TGTGCCATCAGTGGACAGGGTACTTACGAGCAGTACTTC. Its protein is CAISGQGTYEQYF.

This clonotype appeared a few times. The chain uses TRBV7-6 and TRBJ2-7; no definite D call. Germline CDR1 is SGHVS and CDR2 is FNYEAQ. CDR3 size: 14 residues. The germline V and J ends were trimmed by 2 bases and 2 bases, with 10 bases remaining between them. The chain's CDR3 is CASSLNGLPYEQYF. Written as DNA, the CDR3 is TGTGCCAGCAGCTTAAACGGGTTGCCCTACGAGCAGTACTTC.

The chain couples TRBV6-1 to TRBJ1-4; D is ambiguous. This CDR3 has 15 residues. CDR1 is MNHNS and CDR2 is SASEGT in the germline V gene. V dropped 6 bases and J dropped 3 bases, with 14 bases sitting between them. Written as DNA, the CDR3 is TGTGCCAGCAGCGAGAGCGCGAGTTCTAATGAAAAACTGTTTTTT. Protein: CASSESASSNEKLFF.

In this sample, this clonotype turned up many times. This chain links TRBV7-9 with TRBJ2-1; D may match TRBD1 or TRBD2 (5 bases each). Germline CDR1 reads SEHNR; CDR2 reads FQNEAQ (reference sequence). The V and J ends lost 6 bases and 8 bases respectively, with 14 bases between them. The CDR3 consists of 13 residues. The CDR3 loop is CASRRGVSHEQFF. The CDR3 bases are TGTGCCAGCAGAAGAGGGGTCAGCCATGAGCAGTTCTTC.

This rearrangement joins TRBV30 to TRBJ2-1, with TRBD2 matching over 7 bases. The CDR3 loop spans 12 amino acids. The germline CDR1 and CDR2 sequences are GTSNPN and SVGIG (reference sequence). Unmatched junction bases numbered 0, after V lost 1 base and J lost 6 bases. For the CDR3, the DNA is TGTGCCTGGAGTGAGCGGGGCAATGAGCAGTTCTTC. It specifies CAWSERGNEQFF.

This clonotype was seen more than once but under ten times. The chain is built from TRBV27 and TRBJ1-2, with TRBD1 matching 11 bases. Trimming cost V 6 bases and J 6 bases; bases outside gene matches: 6. CDR1 is MNHEY and CDR2 is SMNVEV in the germline V gene (reference sequence). This CDR3 region has 14 residues. The CDR3 loop is CASRRTGGADGYTF. The CDR3 nucleotides read TGTGCCAGCAGACGGACAGGGGGCGCAGATGGCTACACCTTC.

V gene TRBV7-9 combines with J gene TRBJ2-1; 13 nucleotides match TRBD2. The CDR3 is made up of 17 amino acids. The junction had 13 bases not matched to a gene; V was cut back by 5 bases and J by 9 bases. The germline CDR1 and CDR2 sequences are SEHNR and FQNEAQ (reference sequence). CDR3 residues: CASSRTHMGLAGTEQFF. Here the CDR3 DNA reads TGTGCCAGCAGCCGCACCCACATGGGACTAGCGGGAACTGAGCAGTTCTTC.

This clonotype showed up many times. This chain uses TRBV2 with TRBJ1-5; no firm D call. CDR1 and CDR2 (germline): SNHLY, FYNNEI. The CDR3 extends over 12 amino acids. The V gene lost 10 bases and the J gene lost 2 bases, with 9 bases spanning the gap. In DNA, the CDR3 is TGTGCCATTGGTAGTGGCAATCAGCCCCAGCATTTT. The encoded protein is CAIGSGNQPQHF. Drawing the rest from reference TRBV2 and TRBJ1-5, the complete variable domain is EPEVTQTPSHQVTQMGQEVILRCVPISNHLYFYWYRQILGQKVEFLVSFYNNEISEKSEIFDDQFSVERPDGSNFTLKIRSTKLEDSAMYFCAIGSGNQPQHFGDGTRLSIL.

The chain joins TRBV4-1 to TRBJ1-1; D is undetermined. There are 13 residues in the CDR3. Germline V lookup: CDR1 MGHRA, CDR2 YSYEKL. V was shortened by 1 base and J by 4 bases, with 7 bases between the two germline ends. The CDR3 spells CASSQGVATEAFF. The CDR3, as DNA: TGCGCCAGCAGCCAAGGGGTGGCCACTGAAGCTTTCTTT.